The 19 T cell receptor beta chains below were found in one sample sequenced in a study of cytomegalovirus exposure and HLA in healthy donors. The PCR had 60 Vbeta and 13 Jbeta primers. Clones were sequenced by immunoSEQ multiplex PCR, and TCRdb holds only the in-frame ones, with some missing. The sample has about 67,000 clones, 55% to 80% seen once. Sequencing was done on a sample of PBMCs. Receptors originate from a woman younger than 45 in good health and CMV-seronegative.

The DNA of the CDR3 is TGCGCCAGCAGCCTTTCCAGGGGCACAGATACGCAGTATTTT. Translating it yields CASSLSRGTDTQYF. V is TRBV4-3 and J is TRBJ2-3, with a tentative D call TRBD1 (5 bases). Trimming removed 4 bases at V and 1 base at J, with 9 bases between. CDR1 and CDR2 (germline): LGHNA, YSLEER. The CDR3 is made up of 14 amino acids.

In its sample, this clone was seen a few times. V gene TRBV7-9 combines with J gene TRBJ1-4; 7 nucleotides match TRBD1. Germline V gene lookup returns CDR1 SEHNR and CDR2 FQNEAQ (reference sequence). V lost 1 base to trimming and J lost 6 bases; unmatched junction nucleotides: 5. This CDR3 comprises 15 residues. The CDR3 protein is CASSLETGWDEKLFF. CDR3 DNA sequence: TGTGCCAGCAGCTTAGAGACAGGGTGGGATGAAAAACTGTTTTTT.

This clone has more than one count but fewer than ten. The chain uses TRBV2 and TRBJ1-1; TRBD1 matches at 9 bases. V lost 4 bases, J lost 2 bases, and 5 bases stayed unmatched. There are 15 residues in the CDR3. CDR1 and CDR2 (germline): SNHLY, FYNNEI. The DNA for the CDR3 is TGTGCCAGCAGTGCACAGGGGGCCGAAAACACTGAAGCTTTCTTT. Protein sequence: CASSAQGAENTEAFF.

This clone showed up just a few times. The rearrangement uses TRBV5-1 and TRBJ2-1; 9 bases match TRBD2. The junction had 6 bases not matched to a gene; V was cut back by 3 bases and J by 8 bases. The CDR3 extends over 14 amino acids. From germline, CDR1 is SGHRS and CDR2 YFSETQ. The CDR3 nucleotides read TGCGCCAGCAGCTCGGGACTAGCTGTGGATGAGCAGTTCTTC. Its translation: CASSSGLAVDEQFF. The whole variable domain, remainder taken from reference TRBV5-1 and TRBJ2-1, is KAGVTQTPRYLIKTRGQQVTLSCSPISGHRSVSWYQQTPGQGLQFLFEYFSETQRNKGNFPGRFSGRQFSNSRSEMNVSTLELGDSALYLCASSSGLAVDEQFFGPGTRLTVL.

The gene calls are TRBV7-3 and TRBJ1-2; D uncertain. This CDR3 is 13 amino acids long. Trimming took 3 bases from V and 2 from J, leaving 7 bases between them. Looked up from germline, CDR1 is SGHTA and CDR2 is FQGTGA. CDR3 DNA sequence: TGTGCCAGCAGCTTCACAACCAACTATGGCTACACCTTC. This sequence encodes CASSFTTNYGYTF. Supplemented by reference TRBV7-3 and TRBJ1-2, the full variable domain reads GAGVSQTPSNKVTEKGKYVELRCDPISGHTALYWYRQSLGQGPEFLIYFQGTGAADDSGLPNDRFFAVRPEGSVSTLKIQRTERGDSAVYLCASSFTTNYGYTFGSGTRLTVV.

The J gene is TRBJ2-7, the V gene TRBV28; TRBD1 is a possible D gene (6 bases). This CDR3 has 12 amino acids. Trimming cost V 5 bases and J 5 bases, with 10 bases left between them. Per germline, CDR1 MDHEN and CDR2 SYDVKM. The CDR3 loop reads CASSPWTDEQYF. The CDR3 coding sequence is TGTGCCAGCAGTCCGTGGACAGACGAGCAGTACTTC.

As regards this clone: Relative to the germline gene, one junction end is altered; a read error may explain this. The V and J genes are TRBV7-9 and TRBJ2-7; the match to TRBD2 covers 11 bases. Germline V CDR1 and CDR2: SEHNR, FQNEAQ (reference sequence). CDR3 length: 13 amino acids. CDR3 loop: CASIGTSGYEQCF. The CDR3 DNA is TGTGCCAGCATCGGGACTAGCGGCTACGAGCAGTGCTTC.

The CDR3, as DNA: TGTGCCAGCTCACCCCTCAGTACACGGAGGACTGAAGCTTTCTTT. It is translated as CASSPLSTRRTEAFF. The chain combines TRBV18 with TRBJ1-1; the D is unclear. Trimming took 3 bases from V and 5 from J, leaving 16 bases between them. Germline lookup yields CDR1 KGHSH and CDR2 LQKENI. CDR3 length equals 15 residues. Using reference TRBV18 and TRBJ1-1 for the parts outside the CDR3, the full variable domain is NAGVMQNPRHLVRRRGQEARLRCSPMKGHSHVYWYRQLPEEGLKFMVYLQKENIIDESGMPKERFSAEFPKEGPSILRIQQVVRGDSAAYFCASSPLSTRRTEAFFGQGTRLTVV.

This clone has more than one count but fewer than ten. The chain has TRBV6-1 and TRBJ2-7; D not resolved. Germline CDR1 MNHNS, CDR2 SASEGT. The length of the CDR3 is 11 residues. Trimming removed 1 base from V and 7 bases from J, with 5 bases in between. This CDR3 is CASSEGREQYF. The CDR3 DNA is TGTGCCAGCAGTGAAGGCCGGGAGCAGTACTTC.

The V call is TRBV7-2, the J call TRBJ1-4; D gene ambiguous. CDR3 length: 14 residues. V was clipped by 7 bases and J by 2 bases, with 11 bases between them. Germline values: CDR1 SGHTA, CDR2 FQGNSA. The CDR3 is CASTFGGTNEKLFF. CDR3 nucleotides: TGTGCCAGCACCTTCGGAGGGACTAATGAAAAACTGTTTTTT.

This chain uses TRBV28 with TRBJ1-1; 8 positions agree with TRBD1. The CDR3 totals 15 residues. The germline V gene encodes CDR1 MDHEN and CDR2 SYDVKM. The ends lost 2 bases at V and 7 bases at J; junction bases unmatched: 9. The CDR3 sequence: CASSLPSRGLSEAFF. CDR3 DNA sequence: TGTGCCAGCAGTTTACCCAGCAGGGGGCTTAGTGAAGCTTTCTTT.

V gene TRBV19 combines with J gene TRBJ2-5; 7 bases align to TRBD1. The CDR3 runs to 14 residues. Germline CDR1 reads LNHDA; CDR2 reads SQIVND (reference sequence). The V and J ends lost 3 bases and 7 bases, in that order; junction bases with no gene match: 8. This CDR3 reads CASSIGTVQGTQYF. The CDR3 nucleotides are TGTGCCAGTAGTATCGGGACAGTTCAGGGGACCCAGTACTTC.

Turning to this clone: The sample carries other DNA sequences with the same CDR3. The chain has TRBV4-2 and TRBJ1-1, with a tentative D call TRBD1 (5 bases). Germline V gives CDR1 LGHNA, CDR2 YNFKEQ. V was clipped by 1 base and J by 1 base, with 7 bases between them. The CDR3 consists of 14 residues. The DNA for the CDR3 is TGTGCCAGCAGCCAAGTTGGACAGAACACTGAAGCTTTCTTT. Its protein is CASSQVGQNTEAFF.

CDR3 amino acids: CASSTAQETQYF. The CDR3, as DNA: TGTGCCAGCTCCACAGCCCAAGAGACCCAGTACTTC. The V call is TRBV28, the J call TRBJ2-5; no firm D call. CDR1 is MDHEN and CDR2 is SYDVKM in the germline V gene. Trimming removed 8 bases from V and 1 base from J, with 8 bases in between. The CDR3 runs 12 residues. Looking up the rest from reference TRBV28 and TRBJ2-5 gives the full variable domain: DVKVTQSSRYLVKRTGEKVFLECVQDMDHENMFWYRQDPGLGLRLIYFSYDVKMKEKGDIPEGYSVSREKKERFSLILESASTNQTSMYLCASSTAQETQYFGPGTRLLVL.

This clone turned up a few times. J is TRBJ1-2 and V is TRBV30; 9 bases line up with TRBD1. J lost 7 bases, V lost 1 base, and 4 bases had no gene match. Germline V lookup: CDR1 GTSNPN, CDR2 SVGIG (reference sequence). This CDR3 is built from 13 residues. The CDR3 region is CAWSGTGEGGYTF. The DNA for the CDR3 is TGTGCCTGGAGTGGGACAGGGGAAGGTGGCTACACCTTC.

V usage is TRBV6-6 and J usage is TRBJ2-7, with D maybe TRBD2 (7 bases). Trimming shortened V by 8 bases and J by 7 bases, and 15 bases separated the two germline ends. CDR3 length: 12 amino acids. CDR1 MNHNY and CDR2 SVGAGI come from the germline V gene (reference sequence). The CDR3 DNA reads as TGTGCCAGCTGGGGGGGGCGGGTGGAGCAGTACTTC. This sequence encodes CASWGGRVEQYF.

The V and J genes are TRBV6-1 and TRBJ2-7; 8 nucleotides match TRBD1. Per the germline V gene, CDR1 is MNHNS and CDR2 is SASEGT. This CDR3 region has 15 residues. J was trimmed by 4 bases and V by 5 bases; bases with no gene match: 10. CDR3 DNA sequence: TGTGCCAGCAGTTCTCGGACAGGGAAGACATACGAGCAGTACTTC. It yields the protein CASSSRTGKTYEQYF.

This chain connects TRBV7-2 to TRBJ2-1, with 11 nucleotides matching TRBD2. The CDR3 has 14 amino acids. Germline V gene lookup returns CDR1 SGHTA and CDR2 FQGNSA. With V trimmed by 3 bases and J by 6 bases, 1 base remained unmatched. The chain's CDR3 is CASSFSGGGNEQFF. CDR3 nucleotide sequence: TGTGCCAGCAGCTTTAGCGGGGGGGGCAATGAGCAGTTCTTC.

V and J are TRBV18 and TRBJ1-4; 9 bases match TRBD1. Germline assignment: CDR1 KGHSH and CDR2 LQKENI. This CDR3 contains 14 residues. Germline trimming cut 3 bases from V and 6 bases from J; bases unmatched to any gene: 2. Here the CDR3 reads CASSPRTGDEKLFF. The DNA of the CDR3 is TGTGCCAGCTCACCTCGGACAGGGGATGAAAAACTGTTTTTT.